This passage covers 11 T cell receptor beta chains from one sample sequenced in a study of metastatic and nonmetastatic thyroid tumors (dated by TCRdb to 2018 to 2020). Before undergoing thyroid surgery, none of the patients had been given any kind of treatment. The library came from PCR. Sequencing was performed on an Illumina HiSeq 4000. TCRdb itself trimmed the public reads at Q25 with fastp, ran MiXCR and retained productive beta chains. The sample data list around 15,000 clones, and 24% of these were observed just once. The leading ten clones occupy under 9.5% of the sample. Sequenced: tumor tissue. These receptors all stem from a female donor with papillary thyroid cancer or a benign thyroid nodule (not recorded which). Some clones in this sample may be carry-over from other donors' samples.

This clone was recorded at least ten times. V is TRBV5-6 and J is TRBJ2-7; D unresolved. Germline-derived CDR1 and CDR2 are SGHDT and YYEEEE. Trimming removed 2 bases from V and 2 bases from J, with 8 bases in between. CDR3 length equals 13 residues. CDR3 sequence (DNA): TGTGCCAGCAGCTTAGAAGGGACCTACGAGCAGTACTTC. Translated: CASSLEGTYEQYF. The whole variable domain, remainder taken from reference TRBV5-6 and TRBJ2-7, is DAGVTQSPTHLIKTRGQQVTLRCSPKSGHDTVSWYQQALGQGPQFIFQYYEEEERQRGNFPDRFSGHQFPNYSSELNVNALLLGDSALYLCASSLEGTYEQYFGPGTRLTVT.

Worth noting for this clone: This clone may be a read error of a much larger clone one base away. The genes are TRBV4-3 and TRBJ1-1; the D gene is possibly TRBD1 (5 bases). CDR1 LGHNA and CDR2 YSLEER come from the germline V gene. V dropped 1 base and J dropped 5 bases, with 23 bases sitting between them. CDR3 length: 18 amino acids. This CDR3 is CASSQGSGCLSLGTEAFF. For the CDR3, the DNA is TGCGCCAGCAGCCAAGGGTCAGGGTGCTTGAGCTTGGGTACTGAAGCTTTCTTT.

This rearrangement joins TRBV20-1 to TRBJ2-1; 7 nucleotides line up with TRBD2. The CDR3 is 19 amino acids. Germline lookup yields CDR1 DFQATT and CDR2 SNEGSKA (reference sequence). V was clipped by 2 bases and J by 3 bases; unmatched bases: 19. Here the CDR3 reads CSARKDGGLAIPYYNEQFF. CDR3 DNA sequence: TGCAGTGCTAGAAAGGACGGGGGGTTAGCCATACCTTACTACAATGAGCAGTTCTTC.

This clone is termed medium-sized. The V gene is TRBV14, the J gene TRBJ1-2; possible D gene TRBD1, 6 bases. Trimming pared 1 base from V and 7 bases from J, leaving 16 bases between. This CDR3 has 15 residues. Per germline, CDR1 SGHDN and CDR2 FVKESK. The CDR3 loop reads CASSQVLRGGGGYTF. In DNA, the CDR3 is TGTGCCAGCAGCCAAGTCCTCAGGGGAGGCGGTGGCTACACCTTC.

This clone is classed as medium-sized. The chain has TRBV28 and TRBJ1-6; no clear D gene. The V end lost 3 bases, the J end lost 9 bases, and 15 bases lay between the germline ends. Germline-derived CDR1 and CDR2 are MDHEN and SYDVKM. The CDR3 runs 15 residues. The CDR3: CASSFSGGFGSPLHF. The CDR3 region has the DNA TGTGCCAGCAGTTTCTCAGGCGGTTTTGGTTCACCCCTCCACTTT.

The chain uses TRBV11-2 and TRBJ1-2; tentatively, D is TRBD1 (6 bases). V lost 1 base and J 8 bases, leaving 11 bases between the germline ends. Germline V gives CDR1 SGHAT, CDR2 FQNNGV. The CDR3 runs to 13 residues. In nucleotides, the CDR3 is TGTGCCAGCAGCTTAGGGGGGGCGCAGGGCTACACCTTC. The encoded protein is CASSLGGAQGYTF. Supplemented by reference TRBV11-2 and TRBJ1-2, the full variable domain reads EAGVAQSPRYKIIEKRQSVAFWCNPISGHATLYWYQQILGQGPKLLIQFQNNGVVDDSQLPKDRFSAERLKGVDSTLKIQPAKLEDSAVYLCASSLGGAQGYTFGSGTRLTVV.

A single count supports this clone. The J gene is TRBJ1-5, the V gene TRBV4-1; 7 bases are a match to TRBD1. The CDR3 has 16 residues. V dropped 2 bases and J dropped 11; count of bases not matched to a gene: 15. Germline lookup yields CDR1 MGHRA and CDR2 YSYEKL. CDR3 sequence (DNA): TGCGCCAGCAGCCAACCGGGACAGCAGCCCCCCCCAGCCCAGCATTTT. Translating it yields CASSQPGQQPPPAQHF.

This rearrangement joins TRBV20-1 to TRBJ2-1, with TRBD2 matching over 7 bases. Germline V gene lookup returns CDR1 DFQATT and CDR2 SNEGSKA (reference sequence). The CDR3 loop spans 12 amino acids. The ends lost 2 bases at V and 5 bases at J; junction bases unmatched: 0. The CDR3, as DNA: TGCAGTGCTAGACTAGCGGACAATGAGCAGTTCTTC. Translation gives CSARLADNEQFF.

This clone was observed a few times. This chain uses TRBV6-1 with TRBJ1-2; TRBD1 agrees at 9 bases. J was trimmed by 6 bases and V by 3 bases; bases with no gene match: 8. The germline V gene has CDR1 MNHNS and CDR2 SASEGT. The CDR3 has 15 amino acids. The CDR3, as DNA: TGTGCCAGCAGTGAGGGGACAGGGAATCTGGATGGCTACACCTTC. Translation gives CASSEGTGNLDGYTF.

The chain joins TRBV3-1 to TRBJ1-1, with D uncertain. V was shortened by 3 bases and J by 7 bases, with 12 bases between the two germline ends. The germline gives CDR1 LGHDT, CDR2 YNNKEL (reference sequence). The length of the CDR3 is 13 residues. CDR3 region: CASSHLKGNEAFF. The CDR3 nucleotides read TGTGCCAGCAGCCACTTAAAAGGGAATGAAGCTTTCTTT.

The chain carries TRBV6-4 and TRBJ2-3; TRBD2 matches 8 bases. CDR1 MRHNA and CDR2 SNTAGT come from the germline V gene. CDR3 length: 16 amino acids. Losses at the gene ends were 7 bases for V and 5 bases for J; bases not matched to a gene: 14. The CDR3 DNA is TGTGCCAGCACTGGTTCGGGACTAGTGGGAATAGATACGCAGTATTTT. Its protein product is CASTGSGLVGIDTQYF.